Sequencing of this T cell receptor (beta chain) was carried out in a study of cytomegalovirus exposure and HLA in healthy donors. Study at large: Of some 410 genotyped donors, around 86% grouped in the Caucasian-associated ancestry cluster.

Broader study findings: Cytomegalovirus-associated status was assigned to more than 150 TCR beta chains. Some public TCRs appeared in many individuals, while most sequences were rare. Being productive about 90% or about 30% of the time was typical of most TCR beta V segments in an earlier analysis.

V lost 2 bases and J 4 bases, leaving 10 bases between the germline ends. Germline assignment: CDR1 SGHKS and CDR2 YYEKEE (reference sequence). The CDR3 runs to 14 residues. As regards this clone: No antigen is known for it.

Researchers ran the PCR with 60 Vbeta and 13 Jbeta primers. Clones were read by immunoSEQ multiplex PCR, and TCRdb kept only the in-frame ones, dropping some. The ten top clones account for around 1.1%, within a sample of under 250,000 clones. The clonotype comes from a girl aged 2-10 years in good health and CMV-seropositive. V is TRBV5-5 and J is TRBJ1-3, with D uncertain. The specimen sequenced was PBMCs. The CDR3 coding sequence is TGTGCCAGCAGCTTTACATCGTCCGGAAACACCATATATTTT. This encodes CASSFTSSGNTIYF.